Following are 8 T cell receptor beta chains from one sample sequenced in a study of blood T cells in healthy people across ages (dated by TCRdb to about 2015). The library was produced with 5' RACE. TCRdb lists the instrument as Illumina HiSeq 2500. A second PCR of roughly 6 to 11 cycles was run with a J-beta primer mix and a sample-barcoded 5' primer. TCRdb trimmed public reads at Q25 via fastp, called clones via MiXCR and kept in-frame beta chains. Records with the same CDR3 protein are collapsed into one entry carrying the most frequent genes and DNA. The table for this sample lists about 1.1 million distinct CDR3 sequences; 30% to 40% of them were counted only once. Roughly 13% of the sample is taken by the ten largest. Source material: blood. These receptor sequences come from a man younger than 35 in good health.

The chain links TRBV5-1 to TRBJ1-1; the match to TRBD1 covers 7 bases. The J segment lost 0 bases and the V segment lost 4 bases, leaving 9 bases of the junction unmatched. Germline-derived CDR1 and CDR2 are SGHRS and YFSETQ. This CDR3 has 16 amino acids. Written as DNA, the CDR3 is TGCGCCAGCAGCCCAACAGGGGTAGGGATGAACACTGAAGCTTTCTTT. Translating gives CASSPTGVGMNTEAFF. Full variable domain (remainder filled in from reference TRBV5-1 and TRBJ1-1): KAGVTQTPRYLIKTRGQQVTLSCSPISGHRSVSWYQQTPGQGLQFLFEYFSETQRNKGNFPGRFSGRQFSNSRSEMNVSTLELGDSALYLCASSPTGVGMNTEAFFGQGTRLTVV.

The chain carries TRBV7-2 and TRBJ2-2; TRBD2 matches at 9 bases. This CDR3 contains 15 residues. CDR1 SGHTA and CDR2 FQGNSA come from the germline V gene. The J segment lost 5 bases and the V segment lost 3 bases, leaving 4 bases of the junction unmatched. The CDR3 reads CASSLASGETGELFF. For the CDR3, the DNA is TGTGCCAGCAGCTTGGCTAGCGGGGAAACCGGGGAGCTGTTTTTT.

The chain employs TRBV20-1 and TRBJ1-1, with D possibly being TRBD1 (5 bases). Trimming left V 1 base short and J 0 bases short, with 15 bases between. Germline V gene data show CDR1 as DFQATT and CDR2 as SNEGSKA (reference sequence). The CDR3 loop spans 16 amino acids. DNA for the CDR3: TGCAGTGCTAGAGTGGTAGGGGCCACTATGAACACTGAAGCTTTCTTT. It encodes CSARVVGATMNTEAFF.

This clonotype came up a few times. The genes are TRBV29-1 and TRBJ1-3; D is uncertain. The V end was cut by 4 bases, the J end by 4 bases, with 8 bases between. Germline V CDR1 and CDR2: SQVTM, ANQGSEA. The CDR3 has 12 amino acids. CDR3 in amino acids: CSVVIGGNTIYF. CDR3 coding DNA: TGCAGCGTTGTGATCGGGGGAAACACCATATATTTT.

This clonotype was recorded once. V is TRBV7-2 and J is TRBJ1-1; perhaps TRBD1 as D (6 bases). V gave up 6 bases and J gave up 1 base, with 12 bases separating them. There are 14 residues in the CDR3. The germline CDR1 and CDR2 sequences are SGHTA and FQGNSA. The CDR3 sequence: CASRTGPENTEAFF. The CDR3 DNA reads as TGTGCCAGCAGGACAGGACCGGAGAACACTGAAGCTTTCTTT.

The genes are TRBV12-3 or TRBV12-4 and TRBJ2-5; 9 bases line up with TRBD2. Trimming at V came to 3 bases and at J to 2 bases, leaving 4 bases not matched to a gene. The CDR3 totals 15 residues. CDR3 region: CASSFERGVQETQYF. The CDR3 bases are TGTGCCAGCAGTTTTGAGCGGGGGGTTCAAGAGACCCAGTACTTC.

The gene calls are TRBV2 and TRBJ2-3; D is possibly TRBD2 (6 bases). This CDR3 is built from 15 residues. Looked up from germline, CDR1 is SNHLY and CDR2 is FYNNEI. The V gene lost 2 bases and the J gene lost 2 bases, with 11 bases spanning the gap. CDR3 amino acids: CASSERDSYTDTQYF. The CDR3 DNA follows: TGTGCCAGCAGTGAACGGGACTCCTACACAGATACGCAGTATTTT. The variable domain in full, with the rest retrieved from reference TRBV2 and TRBJ2-3, is EPEVTQTPSHQVTQMGQEVILRCVPISNHLYFYWYRQILGQKVEFLVSFYNNEISEKSEIFDDQFSVERPDGSNFTLKIRSTKLEDSAMYFCASSERDSYTDTQYFGPGTRLTVL.

V gene TRBV12-3 or TRBV12-4 combines with J gene TRBJ2-7; 8 nucleotides line up with TRBD2. V was clipped by 3 bases and J by 7 bases; unmatched bases: 8. The CDR3 sequence is 14 residues long. DNA for the CDR3: TGTGCCAGCAGTTTTTCCGGGGGGGCCGATGAGCAGTACTTC. Translated, it gives CASSFSGGADEQYF.